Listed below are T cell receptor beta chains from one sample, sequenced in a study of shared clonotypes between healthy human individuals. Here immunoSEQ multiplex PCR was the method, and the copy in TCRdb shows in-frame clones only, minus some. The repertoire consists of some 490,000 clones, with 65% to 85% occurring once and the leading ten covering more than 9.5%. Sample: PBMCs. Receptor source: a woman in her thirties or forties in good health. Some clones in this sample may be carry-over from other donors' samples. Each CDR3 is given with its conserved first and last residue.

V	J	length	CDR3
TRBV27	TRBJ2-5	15	CASKEWQGAQETQYF
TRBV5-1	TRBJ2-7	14	CASSFSGTIYEQYF
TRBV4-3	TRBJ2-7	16	CASSQERPGTGDEQYF
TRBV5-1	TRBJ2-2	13	CASSLAARGELFF
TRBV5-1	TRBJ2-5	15	CASSLEEGVRETQYF
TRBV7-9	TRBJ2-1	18	CASSSIAGGTSGNNEQFF
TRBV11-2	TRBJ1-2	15	CASSLVTGPTQGYTF
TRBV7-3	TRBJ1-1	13	CASSLRIDTRAFF
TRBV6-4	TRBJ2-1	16	CASSDSVDGVWNEQFF
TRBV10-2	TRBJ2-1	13	CASQAAGRGEQFF
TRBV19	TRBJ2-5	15	CASSIGTGGGETQYF
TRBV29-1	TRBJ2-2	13	CSVSSWGTGELFF
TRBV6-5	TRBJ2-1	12	CASSSTSRHAFF
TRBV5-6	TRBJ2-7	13	CASSAGLGYEQYF
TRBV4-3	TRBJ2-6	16	CASSQVGGSGANVLTF
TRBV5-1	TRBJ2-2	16	CASSLVLGLNTGELFF
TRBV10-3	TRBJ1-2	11	CAIKGLSGYTF
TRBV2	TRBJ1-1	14	CASSEEGRVPEAFF
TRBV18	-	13	CASSEGVPYEQYF
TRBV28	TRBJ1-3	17	CASTGGGLLKTGNTIYF
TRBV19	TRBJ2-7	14	CASSISAGVPEQYF
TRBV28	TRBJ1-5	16	CASSTNRVGRDQPQHF
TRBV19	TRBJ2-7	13	CASSRQGTYEQYF
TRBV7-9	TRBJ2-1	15	CASSLSAATINEQFF
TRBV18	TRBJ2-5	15	CASSPRQVDGETQYF
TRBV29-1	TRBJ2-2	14	CSATGVSNTGELFF
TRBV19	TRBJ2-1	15	CASTPGLASSNEQFF
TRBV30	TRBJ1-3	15	CALTRESLAGNTIYF
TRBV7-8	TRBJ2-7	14	CASSLGGVLYEQYF
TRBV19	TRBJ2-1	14	CASSMGLLNDEQFF
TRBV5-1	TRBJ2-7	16	CASSLRTSVSSYEQYF
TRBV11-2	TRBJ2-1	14	CASSPGRVANEQFF
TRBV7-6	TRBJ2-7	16	CASSPDLGGNSYEQYF
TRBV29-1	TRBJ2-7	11	CSVGAGGVQYF
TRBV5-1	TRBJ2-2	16	CASSFLRERNTGELFF
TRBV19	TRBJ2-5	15	CASSMRVRTQETQYF
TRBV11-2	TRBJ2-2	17	CASSRSGTSENTGELFF
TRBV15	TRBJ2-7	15	CATSREVALTYEQYF
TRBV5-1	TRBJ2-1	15	CASSLDGSSYNEQFF
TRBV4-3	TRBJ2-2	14	CASSQDRDTGELFF
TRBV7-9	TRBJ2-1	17	CASSIGLAGWGYNEQFF
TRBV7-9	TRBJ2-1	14	CASSKGVEYNEQFF
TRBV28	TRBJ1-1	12	CASRGLNTEAFF
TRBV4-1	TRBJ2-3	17	CASSQAKWDASTDTQYF
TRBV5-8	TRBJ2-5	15	CASSYGTGGQETQYF
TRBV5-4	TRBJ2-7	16	CASSSKLGQGPYEQYF
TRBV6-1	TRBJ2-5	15	CASSQLAGDSETQYF